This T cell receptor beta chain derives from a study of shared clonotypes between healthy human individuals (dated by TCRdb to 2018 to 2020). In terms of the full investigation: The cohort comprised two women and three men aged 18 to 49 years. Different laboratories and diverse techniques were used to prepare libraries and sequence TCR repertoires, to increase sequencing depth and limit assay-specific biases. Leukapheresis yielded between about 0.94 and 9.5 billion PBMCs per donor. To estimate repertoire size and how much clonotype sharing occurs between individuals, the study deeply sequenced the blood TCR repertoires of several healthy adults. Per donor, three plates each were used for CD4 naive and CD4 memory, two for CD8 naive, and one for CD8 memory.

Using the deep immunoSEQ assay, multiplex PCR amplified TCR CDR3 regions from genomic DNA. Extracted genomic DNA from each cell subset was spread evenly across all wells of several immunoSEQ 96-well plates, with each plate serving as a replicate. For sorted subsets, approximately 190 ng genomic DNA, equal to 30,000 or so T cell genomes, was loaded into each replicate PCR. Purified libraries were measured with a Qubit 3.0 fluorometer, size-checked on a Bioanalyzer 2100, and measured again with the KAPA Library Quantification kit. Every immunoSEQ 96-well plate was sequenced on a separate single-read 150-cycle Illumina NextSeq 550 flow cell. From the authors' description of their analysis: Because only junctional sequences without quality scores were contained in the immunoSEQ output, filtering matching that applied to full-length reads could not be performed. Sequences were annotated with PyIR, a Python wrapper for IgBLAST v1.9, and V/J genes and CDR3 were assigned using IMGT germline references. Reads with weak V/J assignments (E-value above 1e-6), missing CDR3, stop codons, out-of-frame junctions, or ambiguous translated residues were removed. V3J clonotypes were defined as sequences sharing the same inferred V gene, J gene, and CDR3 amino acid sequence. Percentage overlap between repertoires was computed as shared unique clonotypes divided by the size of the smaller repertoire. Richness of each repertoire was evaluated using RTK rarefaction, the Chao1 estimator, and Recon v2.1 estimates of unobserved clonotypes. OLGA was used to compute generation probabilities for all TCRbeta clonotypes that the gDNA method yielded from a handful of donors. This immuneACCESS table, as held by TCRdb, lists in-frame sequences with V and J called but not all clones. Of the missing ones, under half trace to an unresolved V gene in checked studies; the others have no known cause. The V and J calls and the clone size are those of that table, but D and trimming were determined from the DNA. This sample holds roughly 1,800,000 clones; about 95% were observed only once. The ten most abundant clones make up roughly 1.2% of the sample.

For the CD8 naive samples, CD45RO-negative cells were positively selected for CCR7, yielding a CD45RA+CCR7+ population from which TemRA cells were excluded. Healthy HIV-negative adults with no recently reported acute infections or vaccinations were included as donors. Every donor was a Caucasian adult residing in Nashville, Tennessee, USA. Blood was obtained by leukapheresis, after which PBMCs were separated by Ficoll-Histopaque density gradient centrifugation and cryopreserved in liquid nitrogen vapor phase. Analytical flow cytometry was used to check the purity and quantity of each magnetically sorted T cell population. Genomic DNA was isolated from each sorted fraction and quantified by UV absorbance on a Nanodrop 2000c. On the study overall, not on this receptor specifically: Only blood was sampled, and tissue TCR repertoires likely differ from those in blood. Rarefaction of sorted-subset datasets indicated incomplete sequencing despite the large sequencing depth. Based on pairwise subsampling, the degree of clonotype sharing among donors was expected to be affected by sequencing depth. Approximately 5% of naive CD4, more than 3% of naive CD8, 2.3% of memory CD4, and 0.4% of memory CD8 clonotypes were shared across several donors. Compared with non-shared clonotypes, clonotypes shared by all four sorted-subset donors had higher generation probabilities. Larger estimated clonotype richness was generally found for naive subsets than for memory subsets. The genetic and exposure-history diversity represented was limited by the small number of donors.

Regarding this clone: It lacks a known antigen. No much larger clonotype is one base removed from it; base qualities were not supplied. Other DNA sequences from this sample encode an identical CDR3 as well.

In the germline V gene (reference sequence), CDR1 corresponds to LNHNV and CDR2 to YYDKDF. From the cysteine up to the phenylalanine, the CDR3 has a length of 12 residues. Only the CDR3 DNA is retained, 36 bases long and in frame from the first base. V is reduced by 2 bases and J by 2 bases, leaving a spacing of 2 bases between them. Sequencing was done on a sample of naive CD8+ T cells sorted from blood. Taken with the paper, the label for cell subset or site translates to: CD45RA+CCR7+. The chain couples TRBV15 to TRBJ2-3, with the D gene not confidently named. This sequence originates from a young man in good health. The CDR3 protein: CATSRSTDTQYF. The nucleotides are TGTGCCACCAGCAGATCCACAGATACGCAGTATTTT. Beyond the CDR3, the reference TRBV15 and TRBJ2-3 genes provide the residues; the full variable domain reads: DAMVIQNPRYQVTQFGKPVTLSCSQTLNHNVMYWYQQKSSQAPKLLFHYYDKDFNNEADTPDNFQSRRPNTSFCFLDIRSPGLGDTAMYLCATSRSTDTQYFGPGTRLTVL.